This T cell receptor (beta chain) was sequenced for a study of T cells in narcolepsy (dated by TCRdb to 2016 to 2019). About the study as a whole: Patients with narcolepsy type 1 or type 2 (NT1, NT2) and healthy control donors were enrolled in the study. Autoreactive T cells targeting hypocretin neuron self-antigens (hypocretin, TRIB2) were sought in narcolepsy patients, and TCR Vbeta sequencing was used to track clonotypes in blood and CSF. The paper's findings and limits, for the study overall: In plots comparing CSF and blood CD4+ T cell clonotypes from the same patient, HCRT-specific and TRIB2-specific autoreactive clonotypes were highlighted. Numbers of sequenced blood memory CD4+ clonotypes were comparable, with averages of some 40,000 in patients and 30,000 to 35,000 in controls. According to the report, autoreactive clonotypes were detected serially in the blood of the same patients and of different patients, but not in healthy controls. Some blood memory CD4+ repertoires from patients and controls contained no sequences matching autoreactive T cell clones.

The library was generated by the immunoSEQ multiplex PCR assay. The table was pulled from immuneACCESS by TCRdb, which kept in-frame rearrangements only. Such tables lose some clones; where checked, under half of the loss comes from unresolved V genes, and the rest has no known cause. In all, the sample holds tens of thousands of clones, and about 90% of those were seen once. The top ten hold roughly 0.8% of the sample. As concerns this clone: This receptor's antigen is unknown. No much larger clonotype is one base removed from it; base qualities were not supplied.

Memory CD4+ T cells were sorted ex vivo from peripheral blood of narcolepsy patients and healthy controls for TCR Vbeta sequencing. The sequence derives from a human donor with narcolepsy. The sequenced sample was CD45RA- memory CD4+ T cells from PBMCs. The sample's cell subset or site label, in plain terms: memory T cells sorted ex vivo from peripheral blood.

The CDR3 in this case is CASSGWEGINTEAFF. The base sequence is TGTGCCAGCAGTGGATGGGAGGGGATTAACACTGAAGCTTTCTTT. The chain joins TRBV28 to TRBJ1-1; the D gene is perhaps TRBD1, from 5 matching bases. CDR1 and CDR2 are read off the germline V gene as MDHEN and SYDVKM. The CDR3 holds 15 amino acids from the cysteine to the phenylalanine. Of all the DNA, just the CDR3 is kept, 45 bases in frame from base 1. V gives up 5 bases and J gives up 2 bases, and the segment between their germline ends measures 15 bases.